These T cell receptor beta chains were read from a single sample in a study of CD8+ T cells in alopecia areata. Clones were read by immunoSEQ multiplex PCR, and TCRdb kept only the in-frame ones, dropping some. The table includes 200,000 to 250,000 clones, about three fifths detected once. The specimen was CD4+ T cells sorted from blood, collected at week 0. The origin of the receptors is a human donor with alopecia areata. Each CDR3 is given with its conserved first and last residue. D genes are given only for firm matches. Rows give clone size only sometimes, using once, few, many, or a class for an expanded clone.

13,TRBJ2-7,TRBD2,TRBV30,-,TGTGCCTGGAGTAGAACGGGGGGATACGAGCAGTACTTC,CAWSRTGGYEQYF
16,TRBJ2-1,TRBD2,TRBV29-1,-,TGCAGCGCCAGACTTTCACTAGCGGGAATAAGGAATGAGCAGTTCTTC,CSARLSLAGIRNEQFF
13,TRBJ2-1,-,TRBV7-3,-,TGTGCCAGCAGCGAAGGGCCCGACAATGAGCAGTTCTTC,CASSEGPDNEQFF
12,TRBJ2-1,-,TRBV4-1,-,TGCGCCAGCAGCCAAGTACGAGGGAGGAAGTTCTTC,CASSQVRGRKFF
14,TRBJ1-1,-,TRBV5-1,few,TGCGCCAGCGAACTAGAGCCTGGGATCACTGAAGCTTTCTTT,CASELEPGITEAFF
14,TRBJ2-7,-,TRBV6-1,-,TGTGCCAGCAGTCGAACCGGGACAAACTACGAGCAGTACTTC,CASSRTGTNYEQYF
15,TRBJ2-1,-,TRBV10-3,-,TGTGCCATCAGTCCCTTGGGACTGGATGACAATGAGCAGTTCTTC,CAISPLGLDDNEQFF
14,TRBJ1-2,-,TRBV6-5,-,TGTGCCAGCAGTAGGGGACTCGGACAGAATGGCTACACCTTC,CASSRGLGQNGYTF
18,TRBJ2-3,-,TRBV30,-,TGTGCCTGGAGTGCCACGCGGCGGCGAGGGTCGGGCACAGATACGCAGTATTTT,CAWSATRRRGSGTDTQYF
15,TRBJ2-5,-,TRBV28,-,TGTGCCAGCAGTTTCCCCAGACAGCCTCCCCGGGGCCAGTACTTC,CASSFPRQPPRGQYF
13,TRBJ2-7,-,TRBV30,-,TGTGCCTGGACCCCGGGGCCGCCTTTCGAGCAGTACTTC,CAWTPGPPFEQYF
17,TRBJ1-2,TRBD1,TRBV5-1,-,TGCGCCAGCAGCTTACAGCCCCCGGGACAGGGAAACTATGGCTACACCTTC,CASSLQPPGQGNYGYTF
14,TRBJ1-1,TRBD1,TRBV4-1,few,TGTGCCAGCAGCAAACACCCAGGGGGCACTGAAGCTTTCTTT,CASSKHPGGTEAFF
15,TRBJ2-5,TRBD1,TRBV6-1,few,TGTGCCAGCAGTGGGGACAGGGGGCATCAAGAGACCCAGTACTTC,CASSGDRGHQETQYF
14,TRBJ1-1,-,TRBV5-1,-,TGCGCCAGCAGCTTGGGAGGGGGAGGCACTGAAGCTTTCTTT,CASSLGGGGTEAFF
14,TRBJ1-2,-,TRBV30,few,TGTGCCTGGAGTGCCAAGGGGAACCGCTATGGCTACACCTTC,CAWSAKGNRYGYTF
15,TRBJ2-4,-,TRBV30,-,TGTGCCTGGAATCTCCCAGGGAGAGCCAAAAACATTCAGTACTTC,CAWNLPGRAKNIQYF
13,TRBJ1-1,-,TRBV29-1,few,TGCAGCGCCGTGACAGAGATGAACACTGAAGCTTTCTTT,CSAVTEMNTEAFF
13,TRBJ2-7,-,TRBV30,-,TGTGCCTGGAGTGTACGTAGGGGTGACGAGCAGTACTTC,CAWSVRRGDEQYF
11,TRBJ1-1,-,TRBV6-6,many,TGTGCCAGCAGCCTACGTACTGAAGCTTTCTTT,CASSLRTEAFF
15,TRBJ2-1,TRBD2,TRBV15,-,TGTGCCACCAGCAGAGGGACTAGCGGCTACAATGAGCAGTTCTTC,CATSRGTSGYNEQFF
15,TRBJ2-7,-,TRBV9,-,TGTGCCAGCAGCGTAGGTCCGACAGGAGACTACGAGCAGTACTTC,CASSVGPTGDYEQYF
14,TRBJ1-5,-,TRBV19,-,TGTGCCAGTAGTATGCAGGGCACGGGGAAGCCCCAGCATTTT,CASSMQGTGKPQHF
14,TRBJ2-7,-,TRBV30,-,TGTGCCTGGAGTGTCGGGGATTTTACCTACGAGCAGTACTTC,CAWSVGDFTYEQYF
12,TRBJ1-1,-,TRBV27,-,TGTGCCAGCAAGGGAGGGCTCACTGAAGCTTTCTTT,CASKGGLTEAFF
14,TRBJ2-1,-,TRBV29-1,few,TGCAGCGTTGGACACCTTCTCTCCTACAATGAGCAGTTCTTC,CSVGHLLSYNEQFF
12,TRBJ2-1,-,TRBV11-1,-,TGTGCCAGCAGCTTTTCTAGCCATGAGCAGTTCTTC,CASSFSSHEQFF
12,TRBJ2-1,-,TRBV19,few,TGTGCCAGTAGTATCTCGGTCAATGAGCAGTTCTTC,CASSISVNEQFF
14,TRBJ1-3,-,TRBV30,-,TGTGCCTGGAGTGTAACTGGCTCTGGAAACACCATATATTTT,CAWSVTGSGNTIYF
13,TRBJ1-5,-,TRBV4-1,-,TGCGCCAGCAGCCAAGTTGGGGACCCCTTCCAGCATTTT,CASSQVGDPFQHF
15,TRBJ2-7,-,TRBV25-1,-,TGTGCCAGCAGTGAAGATAAGGGGCGCGCCTACGAGCAGTACTTC,CASSEDKGRAYEQYF
17,TRBJ1-1,-,TRBV7-8,-,TGTGCCAGCAGCCAATTAGGGGGAGCGGCGGTGAACACTGAAGCTTTCTTT,CASSQLGGAAVNTEAFF
12,TRBJ2-3,-,TRBV7-2,-,TGTGCCAGCAGCTTTCGGTCAGATACGCAGTATTTT,CASSFRSDTQYF
13,TRBJ2-7,TRBD1,TRBV2,-,TGTGCCAGCAGTGGAGACAGGGAATACGAGCAGTACTTC,CASSGDREYEQYF
15,TRBJ2-5,TRBD1,TRBV11-2,-,TGTGCCAGCAGCTTAGCGGGACAGGGCGAGCTTACCCAGTACTTC,CASSLAGQGELTQYF
15,TRBJ1-5,TRBD1,TRBV25-1,-,TGTGCCAGCAGTTCCTACCGGGACAGGGATCAGCCCCAGCATTTT,CASSSYRDRDQPQHF
13,TRBJ1-1,-,TRBV15,-,TGTGCCACCAGCAGCCTCGGGGGCACTGAAGCTTTCTTT,CATSSLGGTEAFF
16,TRBJ2-3,TRBD1,TRBV2,many,TGTGCCAGCAGGAGAAGGACAGGGGTGGGCACAGATACGCAGTATTTT,CASRRRTGVGTDTQYF
17,TRBJ2-3,-,TRBV30,-,TGTGCCTGGAGTGTAGGGGGGGCCTGGGGTTCCACAGATACGCAGTATTTT,CAWSVGGAWGSTDTQYF
17,TRBJ2-1,TRBD2,TRBV7-8,few,TGTGCCAGCAGCTTACGTTTATTTAGCGGGGACTACAATGAGCAGTTCTTC,CASSLRLFSGDYNEQFF
13,TRBJ2-2,-,TRBV5-1,-,TGCGCCAGCAGCTTGGTAGAGCCCGGGGAGCTGTTTTTT,CASSLVEPGELFF
12,TRBJ1-2,-,TRBV11-2,few,TGTGCCAGCAGCAATGCCATCTATGGCTACACCTTC,CASSNAIYGYTF
14,TRBJ1-1,TRBD1,TRBV29-1,few,TGCAGCGTAGGACAGGGTTTCATGAACACTGAAGCTTTCTTT,CSVGQGFMNTEAFF
12,TRBJ2-1,TRBD1,TRBV30,-,TGTGCCACTTCAAGGACAGGGTTTGAGCAGTTCTTC,CATSRTGFEQFF
17,TRBJ2-2,TRBD2,TRBV9,-,TGTGCCAGCAGCGTGGATCTAGCGGTGGGGGGCACCGGGGAGCTGTTTTTT,CASSVDLAVGGTGELFF
15,TRBJ2-7,-,TRBV11-2,-,TGTGCCAGCAGCTTAGAGGGCTCGAGCTCCTACGAGCAGTACTTC,CASSLEGSSSYEQYF
14,TRBJ2-1,-,TRBV4-1,-,TGCGCCAGCAGCCAGCCATTACTGCACAATGAGCAGTTCTTC,CASSQPLLHNEQFF
13,TRBJ2-7,TRBD1,TRBV10-2,few,TGCGCCAGCAGTGGTGCAGGGGGCTACGAGCAGTACTTC,CASSGAGGYEQYF
15,TRBJ2-7,TRBD2,TRBV7-3,-,TGTGCCAGCAGCCCGGGCCTAGCGGGATCTGGCGAGCAGTACTTC,CASSPGLAGSGEQYF
14,TRBJ1-1,-,TRBV6-5,-,TGTGCCAGCAGGGCGGACGGATTGAACACTGAAGCTTTCTTT,CASRADGLNTEAFF
13,TRBJ2-2,-,TRBV25-1,-,TGTGCCAGCAGTGCCGACTTGACCGGGGAGCTGTTTTTT,CASSADLTGELFF
16,TRBJ2-1,-,TRBV6-6,few,TGTGCCAGCAGACATAAGCGAGACTTCTCCTACAATGAGCAGTTCTTC,CASRHKRDFSYNEQFF
11,TRBJ1-1,-,TRBV30,-,TGTGCCTTCAGGAGGAACACTGAAGCTTTCTTT,CAFRRNTEAFF
15,TRBJ2-7,-,TRBV11-2,few,TGTGCCAGCAGCTTAAACAGGGGAGGGTTCAACGAGCAGTACTTC,CASSLNRGGFNEQYF
14,TRBJ2-7,TRBD1,TRBV30,-,TGTGCCTGGAGTGTTTTAGACAGGGGCTACGAGCAGTACTTC,CAWSVLDRGYEQYF
14,TRBJ1-3,-,TRBV29-1,-,TGCAGCGGAAGACAGTCGGGGTCTGGAAACACCATATATTTT,CSGRQSGSGNTIYF
17,TRBJ2-6,-,TRBV18,-,TGTGCCAGCTCACCGCCGGGACACCCCTCTGGGGCCAACGTCCTGACTTTC,CASSPPGHPSGANVLTF
13,TRBJ1-2,-,TRBV9,few,TGTGCCAGCAGCGTAGTTAGCGGCTATGGCTACACCTTC,CASSVVSGYGYTF
15,TRBJ2-1,-,TRBV2,-,TGTGCCAGCAGGGCAGAGGGAAGCTCCTACAATGAGCAGTTCTTC,CASRAEGSSYNEQFF